What follows are 21 T cell receptor beta chains derived from one specimen sequenced in a study of breast tumors, draining lymph nodes, adjacent tissues (dated by TCRdb to about 2016). Library construction relied on multiplex PCR. The run used an Illumina HiSeq 2000. TCRdb cleaned the public reads at Q25 with fastp, built clones with MiXCR and kept in-frame beta chains. Each CDR3 protein appears once, grouped with its most common genes and DNA. The sample table records roughly 14,000 distinct CDR3 sequences; around 52% of these occur just once. Of the sample, 30% falls within the top ten clones. Input material: tumor-adjacent breast tissue. The receptors come from a female donor with breast cancer. Some clones in this sample may be carry-over from other donors' samples.

The chain joins TRBV20-1 to TRBJ1-6; 7 nucleotides match TRBD1. The J segment lost 10 bases and the V segment lost 5 bases, leaving 8 bases of the junction unmatched. This CDR3 is built from 13 residues. Looked up from germline, CDR1 is DFQATT and CDR2 is SNEGSKA (reference sequence). The DNA of the CDR3 is TGCAGTGCTCGGGACAGTTTGAGATCACCCCTCCACTTT. Its translation: CSARDSLRSPLHF.

There are many counts of this clonotype. The chain recombines TRBV11-2 with TRBJ1-1; maybe TRBD1 (5 bases). The CDR3 is 13 amino acids. Trimming removed 5 bases from V and 5 bases from J, with 12 bases in between. Germline V lookup: CDR1 SGHAT, CDR2 FQNNGV. For the CDR3, the DNA is TGTGCCAGCAGCCCGGGACCGAGAACTGAAGCTTTCTTT. This encodes CASSPGPRTEAFF.

This clonotype is classed as medium-sized. V and J are TRBV20-1 and TRBJ2-1; D is unclear. The CDR3 runs to 10 residues. V gave up 5 bases and J gave up 4 bases, with 3 bases separating them. From germline, CDR1 is DFQATT and CDR2 SNEGSKA (reference sequence). The CDR3 loop is CSAYYNEQFF. CDR3 in DNA: TGCAGTGCTTATTACAATGAGCAGTTCTTC.

The count of this clonotype is one. The chain recombines TRBV11-2 with TRBJ1-3; perhaps TRBD1 as D (5 bases). The V gene lost 10 bases and the J gene lost 0 bases, with 25 bases spanning the gap. Germline V lookup: CDR1 SGHAT, CDR2 FQNNGV. This CDR3 is 18 amino acids long. CDR3 DNA: TGTGCCACGTTACAAAGTTGGGACTCTGAATTCTCTGGAAACACCATATATTTT. It translates to CATLQSWDSEFSGNTIYF.

The chain has TRBV10-1 and TRBJ2-1; 8 nucleotides line up with TRBD1. Germline V gene data show CDR1 as WNHNN and CDR2 as SYGVQD (reference sequence). Losses at the gene ends were 9 bases for V and 8 bases for J; bases not matched to a gene: 9. The CDR3 runs to 13 residues. This chain's CDR3 is CASGGQVGDEQFF. The CDR3 coding sequence is TGCGCCAGTGGGGGACAGGTGGGGGATGAGCAGTTCTTC.

This clonotype occurred many times. The chain recombines TRBV11-2 with TRBJ1-5; D uncertain. V lost 1 base to trimming and J lost 6 bases, with 7 bases between them. The V gene's germline CDR1 is SGHAT and CDR2 FQNNGV. The CDR3 consists of 13 residues. CDR3 protein: CASSLGLSQPQHF. Written as DNA, the CDR3 is TGTGCCAGCAGCTTAGGTTTGAGTCAGCCCCAGCATTTT.

The J gene is TRBJ1-6, the V gene TRBV20-1, with 8 positions matching TRBD1. CDR1 is DFQATT, CDR2 SNEGSKA, per germline (reference sequence). The trim removed 4 bases at V and 11 bases at J, leaving 10 bases unmatched. This CDR3 contains 14 residues. This CDR3 reads CSATGQGDDAPLHF. In DNA, the CDR3 is TGCAGTGCTACCGGACAGGGTGACGATGCACCCCTCCACTTT.

This clonotype occurred many times. The chain joins TRBV6-1 to TRBJ2-7; 11 bases are a match to TRBD2. This CDR3 has 19 amino acids. Unmatched junction bases numbered 20, after V lost 4 bases and J lost 6 bases. Germline V gene data show CDR1 as MNHNS and CDR2 as SASEGT. The CDR3 is CASSASGTSGLVEVREQYF. The CDR3 DNA is TGTGCCAGCAGTGCCTCCGGGACTAGCGGTCTCGTGGAGGTTCGCGAGCAGTACTTC.

This clonotype was counted once. This sequence joins TRBV10-3 and TRBJ2-1, with TRBD2 identical over 13 bases. Germline CDR1 and CDR2: ENHRY and SYGVKD. This CDR3 region has 19 residues. Losses at the gene ends were 3 bases for V and 8 bases for J; bases not matched to a gene: 16. In DNA, the CDR3 is TGTGCCATCAGTGAAATTGGGCGACTAGCGGGAGGCCTAGACTATGAGCAGTTCTTC. It codes for CAISEIGRLAGGLDYEQFF.

This clonotype appeared many times. The genes are TRBV20-1 and TRBJ2-3, with D possibly being TRBD1 or TRBD2 (6 bases each). The V gene lost 5 bases and the J gene lost 2 bases, with 26 bases spanning the gap. From germline, CDR1 is DFQATT and CDR2 SNEGSKA (reference sequence). The CDR3 is made up of 18 amino acids. CDR3: CSAEGDTRDSGITDTQYF. The CDR3, as DNA: TGCAGTGCTGAGGGGGATACCCGGGACTCAGGGATCACAGATACGCAGTATTTT.

The chain links TRBV3-1 to TRBJ1-2; the match to TRBD1 covers 12 bases. Germline CDR1 and CDR2: LGHDT and YNNKEL (reference sequence). The CDR3 spans 16 residues. The V segment lost 4 bases and the J segment 4 bases; nucleotides outside the gene matches: 7. Written as DNA, the CDR3 is TGTGCCAGCAGCCCGGGACAGGGGGCAGGGGGCTATGGCTACACCTTC. Amino acids: CASSPGQGAGGYGYTF.

The chain uses TRBV19 and TRBJ2-2; 8 bases map to TRBD1. CDR3 length: 13 amino acids. Germline V gene data show CDR1 as LNHDA and CDR2 as SQIVND (reference sequence). The V segment lost 6 bases and the J segment 6 bases; nucleotides outside the gene matches: 3. The CDR3 region has the DNA TGTGCCAGTAGCCAGGGGGCGGCCGGGGAGCTGTTTTTT. As protein: CASSQGAAGELFF.

In its sample, this clonotype is medium-sized. This chain connects TRBV30 to TRBJ1-6, with D perhaps TRBD1 (5 bases). In germline, CDR1 is GTSNPN, CDR2 SVGIG (reference sequence). This CDR3 has 14 residues. Between the trimmed V and J ends, which lost 0 bases and 2 bases, there was a span of 5 bases. CDR3 region: CAWSVQAYNSPLHF. The CDR3 DNA reads as TGTGCCTGGAGTGTACAGGCCTATAATTCACCCCTCCACTTT.

The genes are TRBV7-9 and TRBJ1-2; 9 nucleotides align to TRBD1. The length of the CDR3 is 16 residues. J was trimmed by 4 bases and V by 4 bases; bases with no gene match: 10. Germline assignment: CDR1 SEHNR and CDR2 FQNEAQ (reference sequence). The chain's CDR3 is CASSSMRGQGIYGYTF. DNA of the CDR3: TGTGCCAGCAGCTCCATGAGGGGACAGGGCATCTATGGCTACACCTTC.

This clonotype was detected many times. This sequence joins TRBV9 and TRBJ2-6; D is undetermined. From germline, CDR1 is SGDLS and CDR2 YYNGEE. The CDR3 contains 15 residues. Trimming cost V 0 bases and J 3 bases, with 7 bases left between them. CDR3 nucleotides: TGTGCCAGCAGCGTAGGATTTGATGGGGCCAACGTCCTGACTTTC. It encodes CASSVGFDGANVLTF.

V gene TRBV29-1 combines with J gene TRBJ2-2; maybe TRBD1 (6 bases). The CDR3 sequence is 12 residues long. Germline assignment: CDR1 SQVTM and CDR2 ANQGSEA. V shed 6 bases and J shed 5 bases, with 10 bases lying between them. The CDR3 bases are TGCAGCGTGACAGGCTGGACCGGGGAGCTGTTTTTT. Its protein product is CSVTGWTGELFF.

The chain joins TRBV20-1 to TRBJ1-5; maybe TRBD1 (5 bases). Trimming shortened V by 2 bases and J by 1 base, and 12 bases separated the two germline ends. Looked up from germline, CDR1 is DFQATT and CDR2 is SNEGSKA (reference sequence). CDR3 length equals 15 residues. CDR3 loop: CSARKGVLSNQPQHF. The CDR3 DNA reads as TGCAGTGCTAGAAAAGGGGTTTTAAGCAATCAGCCCCAGCATTTT.

This clonotype was seen repeatedly, ten times or more. DNA of the CDR3: TGTGCCAGCAGTCCCGGGACGTCAAATTCACCCCTCCACTTT. Amino acids: CASSPGTSNSPLHF. The rearrangement uses TRBV27 and TRBJ1-6, with a possible D match to TRBD1 (5 bases). Between the trimmed V and J ends, which lost 5 bases and 7 bases, there was a span of 12 bases. CDR3 length: 14 amino acids. Looked up from germline, CDR1 is MNHEY and CDR2 is SMNVEV (reference sequence).

In its sample, this clonotype was seen many times. J is TRBJ1-1 and V is TRBV2, with TRBD1 as a possible D gene (5 bases). The germline CDR1 and CDR2 sequences are SNHLY and FYNNEI. V lost 8 bases to trimming and J lost 7 bases, with 17 bases between them. The CDR3 totals 13 residues. CDR3 DNA: TGTGCCAGCTCCCTGGGGCAGTACTATGAAGCTTTCTTT. Translated, it gives CASSLGQYYEAFF.

Remarks on this clonotype: Its ends do not fully match the called genes, so a read error is possible. The chain employs TRBV20-1 and TRBJ1-5, with D unresolved. Per the germline V gene, CDR1 is DFQATT and CDR2 is SNEGSKA (reference sequence). The CDR3 runs 15 residues. The CDR3 protein is CSTRDTAKMNQPQHF. The CDR3 bases are TGCAGTACTAGAGATACAGCGAAGATGAATCAGCCCCAGCATTTT.

This clonotype has only a few counts. The V gene is TRBV12-3 or TRBV12-4, the J gene TRBJ2-7; TRBD1 matches at 8 bases. V lost 3 bases to trimming and J lost 6 bases; unmatched junction nucleotides: 4. This CDR3 is 13 amino acids long. CDR3 coding DNA: TGTGCCAGCAGTTTTCAGGGGGCCGTCGAGCAGTACTTC. This codes for CASSFQGAVEQYF.